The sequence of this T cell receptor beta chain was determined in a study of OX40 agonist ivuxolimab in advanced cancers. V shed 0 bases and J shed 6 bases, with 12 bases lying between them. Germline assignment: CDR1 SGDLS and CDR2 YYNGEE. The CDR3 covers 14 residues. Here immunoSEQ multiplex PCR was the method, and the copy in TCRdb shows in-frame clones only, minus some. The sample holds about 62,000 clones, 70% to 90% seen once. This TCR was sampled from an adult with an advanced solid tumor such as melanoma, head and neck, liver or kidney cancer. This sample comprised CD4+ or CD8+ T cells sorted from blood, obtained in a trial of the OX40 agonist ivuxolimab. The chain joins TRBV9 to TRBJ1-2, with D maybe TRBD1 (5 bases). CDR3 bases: TGTGCCAGCAGCGTAGATGTGGGAGGGGATGGCTACACCTTC. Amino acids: CASSVDVGGDGYTF. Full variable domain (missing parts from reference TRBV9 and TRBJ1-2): DSGVTQTPKHLITATGQRVTLRCSPRSGDLSVYWYQQSLDQGLQFLIQYYNGEERAKGNILERFSAQQFPDLHSELNLSSLELGDSALYFCASSVDVGGDGYTFGSGTRLTVV.